Each of the 21 T cell receptor beta chains below was sequenced from the same sample in a study of PD-L1 blockade in urothelial cancer (dated by TCRdb to 2016 to 2017). The protocol used for the library was the immunoSEQ multiplex PCR assay. In its TCRdb copy, this immuneACCESS table keeps in-frame sequences only and misses some clones. Where compared with another copy, unresolved V genes explain less than half of these, and the others have no known cause. For this sample there are under 40,000 clones; about nine tenths appear just once. Of the sample, 3% to 4% is held by the ten largest clones. The sequencing here drew on PBMCs, taken around atezolizumab (anti-PD-L1) treatment. These receptors were collected from a middle-aged man with urothelial cancer.

A single count supports this clone. This chain links TRBV27 with TRBJ2-1; 11 nucleotides line up with TRBD1. This CDR3 comprises 16 residues. CDR1 and CDR2 from the germline V gene are MNHEY and SMNVEV (reference sequence). Losses at the gene ends were 2 bases for V and 4 bases for J; bases not matched to a gene: 4. CDR3 DNA sequence: TGTGCCAGCAGTTTACCAGGGACAGGGGGGTACAATGAGCAGTTCTTC. It yields the protein CASSLPGTGGYNEQFF.

The genes are TRBV28 and TRBJ2-4; tentatively, D is TRBD1 (5 bases). This CDR3 has 15 residues. In germline, CDR1 is MDHEN, CDR2 SYDVKM. Deletions cut 2 bases from V and 1 base from J, with 9 bases between. The CDR3 DNA reads as TGTGCCAGCAGTTTAAGGGGAATGGCCAAAAACATTCAGTACTTC. Its translation is CASSLRGMAKNIQYF. The variable domain in full, with the rest retrieved from reference TRBV28 and TRBJ2-4, is DVKVTQSSRYLVKRTGEKVFLECVQDMDHENMFWYRQDPGLGLRLIYFSYDVKMKEKGDIPEGYSVSREKKERFSLILESASTNQTSMYLCASSLRGMAKNIQYFGAGTRLSVL.

This rearrangement joins TRBV7-3 to TRBJ2-1; 12 bases are a match to TRBD2. Germline values: CDR1 SGHTA, CDR2 FQGTGA. Trimming at V came to 4 bases and at J to 2 bases, leaving 3 bases not matched to a gene. This CDR3 has 16 amino acids. CDR3 protein: CASSSGLAGTYNEQFF. The CDR3 nucleotides read TGTGCCAGCAGCTCCGGACTAGCGGGGACCTACAATGAGCAGTTCTTC. The variable domain in full, with the rest retrieved from reference TRBV7-3 and TRBJ2-1, is GAGVSQTPSNKVTEKGKYVELRCDPISGHTALYWYRQSLGQGPEFLIYFQGTGAADDSGLPNDRFFAVRPEGSVSTLKIQRTERGDSAVYLCASSSGLAGTYNEQFFGPGTRLTVL.

This clone has just one count. The genes are TRBV11-2 and TRBJ1-5, with D unresolved. With 2 bases removed from V and 2 bases from J, the gap between germline ends came to 4 bases. Germline V gives CDR1 SGHAT, CDR2 FQNNGV. CDR3 length: 13 residues. In nucleotides, the CDR3 is TGTGCCAGCAGCTTACGAGGCAATCAGCCCCAGCATTTT. The encoded protein is CASSLRGNQPQHF.

This chain joins TRBV7-9 and TRBJ1-2, with 7 bases identical to TRBD1. Germline CDR1 reads SEHNR; CDR2 reads FQNEAQ (reference sequence). The CDR3 sequence is 14 residues long. J lost 8 bases, V lost 6 bases, and 12 bases had no gene match. This CDR3 is CASSFPGQHEGYTF. CDR3 DNA: TGTGCCAGCAGTTTCCCGGGACAGCACGAGGGCTACACCTTC.

The V gene is TRBV28, the J gene TRBJ2-1, with 12 positions matching TRBD2. Germline CDR1 is MDHEN and CDR2 is SYDVKM. The CDR3 has 17 amino acids. After removal of 2 bases from V and 6 bases from J, the junction contained 8 bases not matched to a gene. This CDR3 reads CASSLVLAGGIGNEQFF. In DNA form, the CDR3 reads TGTGCCAGCAGTTTAGTGCTAGCGGGAGGGATCGGCAATGAGCAGTTCTTC.

The V gene is TRBV5-1, the J gene TRBJ1-1, with TRBD1 matching 9 bases. The CDR3 extends over 14 amino acids. Germline assignment: CDR1 SGHRS and CDR2 YFSETQ. Trimming cost V 4 bases and J 3 bases; bases outside gene matches: 4. The CDR3 loop reads CASSLDRGDTEAFF. The CDR3 region has the DNA TGCGCCAGCAGCCTTGACAGGGGGGACACTGAAGCTTTCTTT.

The chain joins TRBV9 to TRBJ2-6, with 9 bases fitting TRBD1. Per germline, CDR1 SGDLS and CDR2 YYNGEE. After removal of 4 bases from V and 0 bases from J, the junction contained 14 bases not matched to a gene. The CDR3 is 20 residues long. CDR3 DNA: TGTGCCAGCAGCTTCCCCCTCTCGACAGGGGGAAGCTCTGGGGCCAACGTCCTGACTTTC. It encodes CASSFPLSTGGSSGANVLTF.

There are a few counts of this clone. The chain joins TRBV27 to TRBJ2-3; tentatively, D is TRBD2 (6 bases). Trimming removed 4 bases at V and 4 bases at J, with 15 bases between. This CDR3 has 15 residues. Germline V CDR1 and CDR2: MNHEY, SMNVEV (reference sequence). Written as DNA, the CDR3 is TGTGCCAGCAGTTCCGGGAGAGGTCGATCAGATACGCAGTATTTT. This encodes CASSSGRGRSDTQYF.

The chain combines TRBV4-1 with TRBJ2-7, with D tentatively TRBD1 (6 bases). Germline V gene lookup returns CDR1 MGHRA and CDR2 YSYEKL. The CDR3 is 14 residues long. The V gene lost 2 bases and the J gene lost 3 bases, with 11 bases spanning the gap. The DNA of the CDR3 is TGCGCCAGCAGCCAATATGACAGGAGCTACGAGCAGTACTTC. Protein: CASSQYDRSYEQYF.

This clone has a single count. The chain recombines TRBV15 with TRBJ2-5, with D perhaps matching TRBD1 (5 bases). Germline CDR1 LNHNV, CDR2 YYDKDF (reference sequence). The CDR3 contains 17 residues. V was clipped by 0 bases and J by 2 bases, with 16 bases between them. CDR3 nucleotides: TGTGCCACCAGCAGAGATCTAATCGTGGCAGGGCAAGAGACCCAGTACTTC. It is translated as CATSRDLIVAGQETQYF.

CDR3 residues: CATDQGGGEQFF. The CDR3 nucleotides read TGTGCCACCGACCAAGGGGGTGGTGAGCAGTTCTTC. The rearrangement links TRBV6-5 to TRBJ2-1; tentative D call: TRBD1 (6 bases). Deletions cut 10 bases from V and 9 bases from J, with 16 bases between. The CDR3 consists of 12 residues. Germline CDR1 reads MNHEY; CDR2 reads SVGAGI.

The rearrangement uses TRBV2 and TRBJ2-3, with 11 bases lining up with TRBD2. The CDR3 length is 20 residues. Germline CDR1 reads SNHLY; CDR2 reads FYNNEI. V gave up 0 bases and J gave up 2 bases; unmatched junction bases: 13. CDR3 amino acids: CASSEAPIPVLAGVTDTQYF. In nucleotides, the CDR3 is TGTGCCAGCAGTGAAGCCCCAATTCCCGTACTAGCGGGAGTCACAGATACGCAGTATTTT.

The CDR3 reads CASRFGQSYGYTF. The CDR3 DNA is TGTGCCAGCAGGTTTGGACAATCCTATGGCTACACCTTC. The chain employs TRBV28 and TRBJ1-2; D may be TRBD1 (5 bases). Between the trimmed V and J ends, which lost 6 bases and 4 bases, there was a span of 12 bases. The CDR3 extends over 13 amino acids. CDR1 is MDHEN and CDR2 is SYDVKM in the germline V gene.

The chain recombines TRBV27 with TRBJ1-1, with D maybe TRBD1 (6 bases). V gave up 10 bases and J gave up 6 bases, with 21 bases separating them. The CDR3 totals 14 residues. CDR1 MNHEY and CDR2 SMNVEV come from the germline V gene (reference sequence). The CDR3: CATRQFTGSAEAFF. The CDR3 nucleotides read TGTGCCACCCGTCAATTTACAGGGTCCGCTGAAGCTTTCTTT.

This clone was detected only once. The gene calls are TRBV10-1 and TRBJ2-1; TRBD2 matches at 9 bases. V lost 3 bases, J lost 7 bases, and 1 base stayed unmatched. Germline V gene lookup returns CDR1 WNHNN and CDR2 SYGVQD (reference sequence). The CDR3 extends over 13 amino acids. CDR3 protein: CASSESGGNEQFF. CDR3 nucleotide sequence: TGCGCCAGCAGTGAAAGCGGGGGGAATGAGCAGTTCTTC.

A single count supports this clone. The CDR3 DNA reads TGTGCCAGCAGCTTTGGCAGGGTCGGAGTTAAGGATGAAAAACTGTTTTTT. It encodes CASSFGRVGVKDEKLFF. The chain employs TRBV7-9 and TRBJ1-4, with D possibly being TRBD1 (5 bases). CDR3 length equals 17 residues. Looked up from germline, CDR1 is SEHNR and CDR2 is FQNEAQ (reference sequence). Trimming removed 3 bases from V and 6 bases from J, with 20 bases in between. Drawing the rest from reference TRBV7-9 and TRBJ1-4, the complete variable domain is DTGVSQNPRHKITKRGQNVTFRCDPISEHNRLYWYRQTLGQGPEFLTYFQNEAQLEKSRLLSDRFSAERPKGSFSTLEIQRTEQGDSAMYLCASSFGRVGVKDEKLFFGSGTQLSVL.

This chain uses TRBV19 with TRBJ2-3; D ambiguous. Germline CDR1 is LNHDA and CDR2 is SQIVND (reference sequence). V dropped 8 bases and J dropped 0 bases, with 12 bases sitting between them. The CDR3 totals 14 residues. DNA for the CDR3: TGTGCCAGTGCTGACTTAACTAGCACAGATACGCAGTATTTT. Protein product: CASADLTSTDTQYF.

V usage is TRBV7-6 and J usage is TRBJ2-7; D is uncertain. CDR3 length: 14 amino acids. The V and J ends lost 1 base and 5 bases respectively, with 12 bases between them. CDR1 is SGHVS and CDR2 is FNYEAQ in the germline V gene. This CDR3 reads CASSLVAAAHEQYF. In nucleotides, the CDR3 is TGTGCCAGCAGCTTAGTAGCTGCAGCACACGAGCAGTACTTC.

This clone has more than one count but fewer than ten. This chain links TRBV6-6 with TRBJ2-6; 7 bases map to TRBD1. This CDR3 spans 16 amino acids. The germline gives CDR1 MNHNY, CDR2 SVGAGI (reference sequence). The junction had 5 bases not matched to a gene; V was cut back by 6 bases and J by 0 bases. CDR3 DNA sequence: TGTGCCAGCAGGGACAGGCAGAGCTCTGGGGCCAACGTCCTGACTTTC. It codes for CASRDRQSSGANVLTF.

This chain connects TRBV7-3 to TRBJ1-3; D uncertain. Germline CDR1 SGHTA, CDR2 FQGTGA. This CDR3 comprises 13 residues. V gave up 5 bases and J gave up 0 bases, with 5 bases separating them. As DNA, the CDR3 is TGTGCCAGCAGCCGGGACTCTGGAAACACCATATATTTT. This translates into CASSRDSGNTIYF.